The rows below give T cell receptor beta chains drawn from one sample of a study of blood T cells in healthy people across ages. TCRdb recomputed calls from the 5' RACE reads with MiXCR, one row per CDR3 protein. The profile shows 800,000 to 950,000 distinct CDR3 sequences, 29% of them singletons. These data were also filed under a second study, of T cells of mothers and their children.

The sample comprised blood. These receptors were taken from a woman between 40 and 55 years old in good health. CDR3s include the opening cysteine and the closing phenylalanine or tryptophan. Fields, in order: D gene, clone size, J gene, V gene, CDR3 DNA, CDR3 protein. A D gene is named only where the DNA matches it firmly. The size field is filled for only some rows; it gives once, few, many or a size class.

.	few	TRBJ1-5	TRBV20-1	TGCAGTGCTAGCCTATGGGAGGGCCCCAATCAGCCCCAGCATTTT	CSASLWEGPNQPQHF
TRBD2	.	TRBJ2-7	TRBV6-2/TRBV6-3	TGTGCCAGCAGTTCTGAGACTAGCGGGAGTGTCGAGCAGTACTTC	CASSSETSGSVEQYF
TRBD1	.	TRBJ1-1	TRBV7-3	TGTGCCAGCAGCCCCGGGACAGCTAAAATGAACACTGAAGCTTTCTTT	CASSPGTAKMNTEAFF
TRBD1	.	TRBJ1-3	TRBV7-2	TGTGCCAGCAGCACGGGACAGACTTTATCGGGAAACACCATATATTTT	CASSTGQTLSGNTIYF
TRBD2	many	TRBJ2-5	TRBV29-1	TGCAGCGGAAAGCGGGGGTCGAACCAAGAGACCCAGTACTTC	CSGKRGSNQETQYF
.	few	TRBJ2-7	TRBV28	TGTGCCAGCAGTTTACTGGGGGGCGCAGGCTACGAGCAGTACTTC	CASSLLGGAGYEQYF
TRBD1	many	TRBJ2-7	TRBV11-1	TGTGCCAGCAGCTCGACAGGGAATTCTAAGGAGCAGTACTTC	CASSSTGNSKEQYF
.	.	TRBJ2-2	TRBV7-2	TGTGCCAGCAGCTTATTCGGCCAGACCGCCGGGGAGCTGTTTTTT	CASSLFGQTAGELFF
TRBD1	few	TRBJ2-2	TRBV4-2	TGTGCCAGCAAGGGGACAGGGGACACCGGGGAGCTGTTTTTT	CASKGTGDTGELFF
TRBD2	few	TRBJ2-1	TRBV12-3/TRBV12-4	TGTGCCAGCAGTGGGAGCGGGGGCCTAGGGAATGAGCAGTTCTTC	CASSGSGGLGNEQFF
TRBD1	.	TRBJ1-6	TRBV5-1	TGCGCCAGCAGCCCAGGGGGGGGAAATAATTCACCCCGCCACTTT	CASSPGGGNNSPRHF
TRBD2	few	TRBJ2-5	TRBV2	TGTGCCAGCATACCCCTCGGGCTAGCGGCAGAGACCCAGTACTTC	CASIPLGLAAETQYF
.	.	TRBJ2-3	TRBV12-3/TRBV12-4	TGTGCCAGCAGTATAAGCGGGACAGCAGATACGCAGTATTTT	CASSISGTADTQYF
.	many	TRBJ2-5	TRBV5-1	TGCGCCAGCAGCCAGGGAGCTCGCGAGACCCAGTACTTC	CASSQGARETQYF
TRBD2	many	TRBJ2-7	TRBV7-9	TGTGCCAGCAGCTGGAGGCTAGCGGGGGACTCCTACGAGCAGTACTTC	CASSWRLAGDSYEQYF
.	many	TRBJ2-5	TRBV28	TGTGCCAGCAGTCCTAGACCCCCAAGGGAGGAGACCCAGTACTTC	CASSPRPPREETQYF
TRBD2	.	TRBJ2-2	TRBV20-1	TGCAGTGCGATAGCCGGGACTAGGGCCGGGGAGCTGTTTTTT	CSAIAGTRAGELFF
.	many	TRBJ2-5	TRBV18	TGTGCCAGCTCACCACCGTCCAGCCAAGAGACCCAGTACTTC	CASSPPSSQETQYF
.	.	TRBJ1-5	TRBV3-1	TGTGCCAGCAGCCAAGATGGTTCCGGGGGTCAGCCCCAGCATTTT	CASSQDGSGGQPQHF
.	few	TRBJ2-6	TRBV20-1	TGCAGTGCTAGAGTTCGGGGCAGCCAGAGCTCTGGGGCCAACGTCCTGACTTTC	CSARVRGSQSSGANVLTF
.	few	TRBJ1-1	TRBV20-1	TGCAGTGCTAGGATGGGGGACCCTGAAGCTTTCTTT	CSARMGDPEAFF
TRBD1	many	TRBJ2-7	TRBV30	TGTGCCTGGAGTGTTCAGGGGGCAATTGCCTACGAGCAGTACTTC	CAWSVQGAIAYEQYF
TRBD1	.	TRBJ1-4	TRBV6-6	TGTGCCAGCAGTACCAACAGGGGGACTAATGAAAAACTGTTTTTT	CASSTNRGTNEKLFF
TRBD1	few	TRBJ1-1	TRBV29-1	TGCAGCGCTGGACAGGTGAACACTGAAGCTTTCTTT	CSAGQVNTEAFF
.	few	TRBJ2-3	TRBV27	TGTGCCAGCGGGGGGATCGGGCAGTATTTT	CASGGIGQYF
.	.	TRBJ1-4	TRBV21-1	TGTGCCAGCAGCAACTTCGGGACAGGGGTTGAAAAACTGTTTTTT	CASSNFGTGVEKLFF
.	.	TRBJ1-4	TRBV27	TGTGCCACCAGGACTTGGGGAAATGAAAAACTGTTTTTT	CATRTWGNEKLFF
.	.	TRBJ1-2	TRBV6-6	TGTGCCAGTGTACCCGGAACAGCGAGTCCCTATGGCTACACCTTC	CASVPGTASPYGYTF
TRBD2	few	TRBJ2-3	TRBV5-1	TGCGCCAGCAGCCTCCCTAGCGGGGGGGCGACAGATACGCAGTATTTT	CASSLPSGGATDTQYF
.	many	TRBJ2-7	TRBV5-1	TGCGCCAGCAGCTTGGCAGGGTCTTACTACGAGCAGTACTTC	CASSLAGSYYEQYF
.	.	TRBJ1-4	TRBV9	TGTGCCAGCAGCGTGCCAGGGCCGAATGAAAAACTGTTTTTT	CASSVPGPNEKLFF
TRBD1	.	TRBJ2-2	TRBV7-6	TGTGCCAGCAGCTTAGCCTATAAGGACAGGTTACACACCGGGGAGCTGTTTTTT	CASSLAYKDRLHTGELFF
.	.	TRBJ1-2	TRBV28	TGTGCCAGCAGTTTTTCCGGGGAGCGGGGCTACACCTTC	CASSFSGERGYTF
.	few	TRBJ2-3	TRBV5-1	TGCGCCAGCAGCTTGGACGGTGGGCAAATTTCGACAGATACGCAGTATTTT	CASSLDGGQISTDTQYF
.	few	TRBJ2-1	TRBV29-1	TGCAGCGTTGTGCGAGCCGACCGATCGACCAGCTCCTACAATGAGCAGTTCTTC	CSVVRADRSTSSYNEQFF
TRBD2	many	TRBJ2-7	TRBV5-6	TGTGCCAGCAGCATTAGCGGGGTGACCTACGAGCAGTACTTC	CASSISGVTYEQYF